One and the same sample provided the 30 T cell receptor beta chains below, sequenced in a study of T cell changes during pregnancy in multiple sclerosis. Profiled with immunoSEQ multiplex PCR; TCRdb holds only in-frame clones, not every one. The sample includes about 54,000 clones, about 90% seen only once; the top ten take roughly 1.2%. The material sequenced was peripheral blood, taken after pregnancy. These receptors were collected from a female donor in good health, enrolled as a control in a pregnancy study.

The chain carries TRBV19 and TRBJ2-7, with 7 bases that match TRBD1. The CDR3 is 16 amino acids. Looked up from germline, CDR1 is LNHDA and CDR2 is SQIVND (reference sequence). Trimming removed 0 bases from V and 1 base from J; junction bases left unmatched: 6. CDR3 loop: CASSIDPGTASYEQYF. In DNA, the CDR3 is TGTGCCAGTAGTATAGATCCTGGGACAGCATCCTACGAGCAGTACTTC. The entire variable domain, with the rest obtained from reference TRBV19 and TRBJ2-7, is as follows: DGGITQSPKYLFRKEGQNVTLSCEQNLNHDAMYWYRQDPGQGLRLIYYSQIVNDFQKGDIAEGYSVSREKKESFPLTVTSAQKNPTAFYLCASSIDPGTASYEQYFGPGTRLTVT.

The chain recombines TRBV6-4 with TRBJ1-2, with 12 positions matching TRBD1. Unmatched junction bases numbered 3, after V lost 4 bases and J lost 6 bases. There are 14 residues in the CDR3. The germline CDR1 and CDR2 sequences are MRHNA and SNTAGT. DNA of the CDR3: TGTGCCAGCAGTGGGGGACAGGGGGCGGATGGCTACACCTTC. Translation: CASSGGQGADGYTF.

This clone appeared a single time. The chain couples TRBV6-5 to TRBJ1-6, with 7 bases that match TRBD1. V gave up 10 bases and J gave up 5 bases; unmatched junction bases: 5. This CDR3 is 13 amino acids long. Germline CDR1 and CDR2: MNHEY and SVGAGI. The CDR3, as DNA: TGTGCCACCACAGGGGATCATAATTCACCCCTCCACTTT. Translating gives CATTGDHNSPLHF.

CDR3 protein: CASSPPTGGTTGTEAFF. CDR3 nucleotides: TGTGCCAGCTCACCGCCTACAGGGGGCACAACAGGCACTGAAGCTTTCTTT. The V and J genes are TRBV18 and TRBJ1-1; the match to TRBD1 covers 9 bases. Germline V gene sequence: CDR1 KGHSH, CDR2 LQKENI. Germline trimming cut 3 bases from V and 4 bases from J; bases unmatched to any gene: 12. There are 17 residues in the CDR3.

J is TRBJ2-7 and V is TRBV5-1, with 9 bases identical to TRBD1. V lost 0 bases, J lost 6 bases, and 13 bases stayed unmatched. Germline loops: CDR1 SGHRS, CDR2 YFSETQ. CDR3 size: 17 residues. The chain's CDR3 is CASSLAPSTGGRREQYF. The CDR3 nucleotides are TGCGCCAGCAGCTTGGCCCCATCAACAGGGGGCCGGCGCGAGCAGTACTTC.

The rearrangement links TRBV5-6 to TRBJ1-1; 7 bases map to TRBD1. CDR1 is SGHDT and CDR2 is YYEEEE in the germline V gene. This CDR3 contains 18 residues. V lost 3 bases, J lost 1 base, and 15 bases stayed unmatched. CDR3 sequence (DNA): TGTGCCAGCAGCTCTAAGGTGTGGAGGGGGCTTACGAACACTGAAGCTTTCTTT. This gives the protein CASSSKVWRGLTNTEAFF.

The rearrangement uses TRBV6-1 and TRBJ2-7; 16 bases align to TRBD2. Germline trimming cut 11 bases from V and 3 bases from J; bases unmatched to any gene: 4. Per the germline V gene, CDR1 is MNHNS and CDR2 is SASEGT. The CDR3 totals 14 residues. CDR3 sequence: CAGGLAGGFYEQYF. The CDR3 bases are TGTGCCGGGGGACTAGCGGGGGGGTTCTACGAGCAGTACTTC.

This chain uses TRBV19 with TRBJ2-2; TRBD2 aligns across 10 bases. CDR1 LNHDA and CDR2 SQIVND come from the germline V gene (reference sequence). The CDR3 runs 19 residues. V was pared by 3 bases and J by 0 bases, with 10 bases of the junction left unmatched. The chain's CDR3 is CASSIFRLAGVSNTGELFF. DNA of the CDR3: TGTGCCAGTAGTATCTTTAGGCTAGCGGGGGTTTCGAACACCGGGGAGCTGTTTTTT.

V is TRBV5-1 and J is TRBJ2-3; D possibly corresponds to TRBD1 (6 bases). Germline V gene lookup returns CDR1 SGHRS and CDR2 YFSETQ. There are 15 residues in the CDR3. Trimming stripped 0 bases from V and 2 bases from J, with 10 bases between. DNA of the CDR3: TGCGCCAGCAGCTTGGAGCAGGGGTCCACAGATACGCAGTATTTT. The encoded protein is CASSLEQGSTDTQYF.

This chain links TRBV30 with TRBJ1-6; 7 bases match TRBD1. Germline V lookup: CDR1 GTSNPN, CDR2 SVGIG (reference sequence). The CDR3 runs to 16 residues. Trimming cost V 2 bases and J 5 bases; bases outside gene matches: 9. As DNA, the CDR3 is TGTGCCTGGAGTTTCGACAGGGCAGCCAATAATTCACCCCTCCACTTT. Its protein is CAWSFDRAANNSPLHF. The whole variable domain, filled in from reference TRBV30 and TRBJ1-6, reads SQTIHQWPATLVQPVGSPLSLECTVEGTSNPNLYWYRQAAGRGLQLLFYSVGIGQISSEVPQNLSASRPQDRQFILSSKKLLLSDSGFYLCAWSFDRAANNSPLHFGNGTRLTVT.

The CDR3 DNA reads as TGTGCCAGCAGCCAGGCCCCAAGCGGGGGGGGGCCAGAGACCCAGTACTTC. Translating gives CASSQAPSGGGPETQYF. The rearrangement links TRBV7-2 to TRBJ2-5; 10 bases line up with TRBD2. The germline CDR1 and CDR2 sequences are SGHTA and FQGNSA. The CDR3 totals 17 residues. V lost 5 bases, J lost 4 bases, and 13 bases stayed unmatched.

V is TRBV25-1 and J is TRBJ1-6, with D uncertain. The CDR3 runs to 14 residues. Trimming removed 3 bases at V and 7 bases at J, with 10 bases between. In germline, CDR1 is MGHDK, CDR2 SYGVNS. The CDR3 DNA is TGTGCCAGCAGTGAGCACAGAAAAAATTCACCCCTCCACTTT. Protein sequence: CASSEHRKNSPLHF.

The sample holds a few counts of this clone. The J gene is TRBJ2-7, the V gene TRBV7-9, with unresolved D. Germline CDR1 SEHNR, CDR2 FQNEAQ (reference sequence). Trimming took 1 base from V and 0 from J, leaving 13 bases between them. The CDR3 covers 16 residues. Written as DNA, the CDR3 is TGTGCCAGCAGCTTAGACCGCGGCCTCCCCTCCTACGAGCAGTACTTC. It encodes CASSLDRGLPSYEQYF.

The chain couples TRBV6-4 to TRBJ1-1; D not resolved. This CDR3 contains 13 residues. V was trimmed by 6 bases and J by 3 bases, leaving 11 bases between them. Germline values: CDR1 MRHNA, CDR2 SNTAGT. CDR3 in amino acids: CASSGDRDTEAFF. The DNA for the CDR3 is TGTGCCAGCAGCGGAGACCGGGACACTGAAGCTTTCTTT.

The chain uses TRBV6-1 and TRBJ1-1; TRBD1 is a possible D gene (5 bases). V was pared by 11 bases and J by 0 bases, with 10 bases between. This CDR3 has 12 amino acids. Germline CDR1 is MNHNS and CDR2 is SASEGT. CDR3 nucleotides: TGTGCCGGGGGGGGAGTGAACACTGAAGCTTTCTTT. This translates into CAGGGVNTEAFF.

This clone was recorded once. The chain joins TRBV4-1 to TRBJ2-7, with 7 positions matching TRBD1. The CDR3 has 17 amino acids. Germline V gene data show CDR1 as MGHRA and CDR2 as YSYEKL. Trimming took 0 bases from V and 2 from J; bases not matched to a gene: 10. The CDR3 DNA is TGCGCCAGCAGCCAAGATAGGGGCAGGGGGTTTCCCTACGAGCAGTACTTC. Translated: CASSQDRGRGFPYEQYF.

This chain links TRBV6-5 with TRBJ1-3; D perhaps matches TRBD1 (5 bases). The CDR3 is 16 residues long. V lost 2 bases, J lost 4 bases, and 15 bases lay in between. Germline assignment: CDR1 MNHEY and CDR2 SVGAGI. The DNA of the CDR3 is TGTGCCAGCAGTTACAGTCGGAGGGGCGAAGGAAACACCATATATTTT. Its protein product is CASSYSRRGEGNTIYF.

The CDR3 loop is CASSQEGEREGETQYF. DNA for the CDR3: TGCGCCAGCAGCCAAGAAGGCGAGCGGGAGGGTGAGACCCAGTACTTC. V and J are TRBV4-3 and TRBJ2-5; 10 bases are a match to TRBD2. V trimming: 0 bases; J trimming: 5 bases; junction bases outside the gene matches: 6. Germline V CDR1 and CDR2: LGHNA, YSLEER. CDR3 length: 16 residues.

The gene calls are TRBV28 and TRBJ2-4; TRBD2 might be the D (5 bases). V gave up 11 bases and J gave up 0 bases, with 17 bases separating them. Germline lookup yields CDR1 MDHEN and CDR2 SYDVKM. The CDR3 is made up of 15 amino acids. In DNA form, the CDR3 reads TGTGCCTGCCGGGGTATGGGTCCAGCCAAAAACATTCAGTACTTC. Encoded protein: CACRGMGPAKNIQYF.

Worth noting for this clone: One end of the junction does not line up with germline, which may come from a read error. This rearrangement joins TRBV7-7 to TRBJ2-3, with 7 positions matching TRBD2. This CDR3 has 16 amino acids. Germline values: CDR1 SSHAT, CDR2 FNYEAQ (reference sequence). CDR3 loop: CASSPQTSRRTDTQYF. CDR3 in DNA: TGTGCTAGCAGCCCCCAGACTAGCCGGAGGACAGATACGCAGTATTTT.

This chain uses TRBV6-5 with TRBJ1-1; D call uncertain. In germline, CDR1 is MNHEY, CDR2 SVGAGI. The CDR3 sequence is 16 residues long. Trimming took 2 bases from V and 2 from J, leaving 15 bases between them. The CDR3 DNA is TGTGCCAGCAGTTACCTAGCTAAGGTTGACAACACTGAAGCTTTCTTT. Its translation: CASSYLAKVDNTEAFF.

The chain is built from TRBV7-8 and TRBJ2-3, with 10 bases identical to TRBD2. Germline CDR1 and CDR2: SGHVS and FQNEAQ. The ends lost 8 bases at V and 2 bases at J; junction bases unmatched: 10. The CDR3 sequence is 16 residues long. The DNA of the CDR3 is TGTGCCAGCGGGCTGTTAGCGGGGGGATCCACAGATACGCAGTATTTT. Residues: CASGLLAGGSTDTQYF.

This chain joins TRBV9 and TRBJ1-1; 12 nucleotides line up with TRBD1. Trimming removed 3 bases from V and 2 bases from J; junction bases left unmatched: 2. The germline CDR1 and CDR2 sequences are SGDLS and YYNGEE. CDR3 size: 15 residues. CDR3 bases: TGTGCCAGCAGCGGGGGGACAGGGGGCAACACTGAAGCTTTCTTT. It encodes CASSGGTGGNTEAFF.

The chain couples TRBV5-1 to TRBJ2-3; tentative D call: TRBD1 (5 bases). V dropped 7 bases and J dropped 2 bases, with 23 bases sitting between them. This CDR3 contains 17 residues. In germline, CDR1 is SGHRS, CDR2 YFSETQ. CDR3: CASRRPLGPAITDTQYF. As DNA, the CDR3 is TGCGCCAGCCGACGCCCCCTGGGGCCTGCTATCACAGATACGCAGTATTTT.

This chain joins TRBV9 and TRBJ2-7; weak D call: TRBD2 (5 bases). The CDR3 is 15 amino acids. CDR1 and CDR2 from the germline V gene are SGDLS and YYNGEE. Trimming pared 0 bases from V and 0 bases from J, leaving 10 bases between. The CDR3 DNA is TGTGCCAGCAGCGTAGGTCCCGCGGGCTCCTACGAGCAGTACTTC. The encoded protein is CASSVGPAGSYEQYF.

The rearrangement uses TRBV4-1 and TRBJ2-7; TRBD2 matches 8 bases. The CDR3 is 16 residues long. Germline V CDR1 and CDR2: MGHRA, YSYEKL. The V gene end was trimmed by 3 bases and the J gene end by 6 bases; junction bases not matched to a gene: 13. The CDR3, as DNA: TGCGCCAGCAGCCAGCCGTTTGTGCGGGAGGTTGCCGAGCAGTACTTC. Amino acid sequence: CASSQPFVREVAEQYF.

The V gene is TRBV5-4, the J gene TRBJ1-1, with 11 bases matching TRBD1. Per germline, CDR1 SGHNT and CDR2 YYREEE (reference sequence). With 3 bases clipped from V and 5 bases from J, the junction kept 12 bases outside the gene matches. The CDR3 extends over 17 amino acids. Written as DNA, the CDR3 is TGTGCCAGCAGCTCACCGGGACAGGGGGTTTGGAGGACTGAAGCTTTCTTT. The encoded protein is CASSSPGQGVWRTEAFF.

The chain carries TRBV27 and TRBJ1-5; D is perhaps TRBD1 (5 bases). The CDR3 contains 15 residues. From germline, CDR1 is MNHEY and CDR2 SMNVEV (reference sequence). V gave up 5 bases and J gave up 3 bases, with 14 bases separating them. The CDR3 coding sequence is TGTGCCAGCAGTCCCCCTGGCAGGGTCAATCAGCCCCAGCATTTT. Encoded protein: CASSPPGRVNQPQHF.

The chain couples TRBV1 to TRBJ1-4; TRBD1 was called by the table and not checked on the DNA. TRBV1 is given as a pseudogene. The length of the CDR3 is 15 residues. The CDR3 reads CTSSQGTHGRYPLFF. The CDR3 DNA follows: TGCACCAGCAGCCAAGGGACACACGGTAGGTATCCGCTGTTTTTT.

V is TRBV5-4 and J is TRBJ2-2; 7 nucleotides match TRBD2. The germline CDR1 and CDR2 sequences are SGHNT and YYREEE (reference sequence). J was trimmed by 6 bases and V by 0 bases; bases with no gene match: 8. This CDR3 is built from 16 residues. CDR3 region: CASSLGWRLAPGELFF. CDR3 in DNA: TGTGCCAGCAGCTTGGGATGGCGACTAGCACCCGGGGAGCTGTTTTTT.